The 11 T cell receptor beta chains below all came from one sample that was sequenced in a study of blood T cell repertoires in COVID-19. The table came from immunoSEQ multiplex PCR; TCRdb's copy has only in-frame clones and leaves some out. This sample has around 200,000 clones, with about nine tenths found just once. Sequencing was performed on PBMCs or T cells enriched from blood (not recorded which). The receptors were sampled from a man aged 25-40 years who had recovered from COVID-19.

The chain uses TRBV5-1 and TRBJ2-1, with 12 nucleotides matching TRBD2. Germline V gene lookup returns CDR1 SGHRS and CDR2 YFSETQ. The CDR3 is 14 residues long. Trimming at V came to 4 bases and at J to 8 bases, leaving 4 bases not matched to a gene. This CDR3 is CASSHGTSGYEQFF. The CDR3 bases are TGCGCCAGCAGCCACGGGACTAGCGGGTATGAGCAGTTCTTC. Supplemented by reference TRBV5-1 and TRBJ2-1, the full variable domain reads KAGVTQTPRYLIKTRGQQVTLSCSPISGHRSVSWYQQTPGQGLQFLFEYFSETQRNKGNFPGRFSGRQFSNSRSEMNVSTLELGDSALYLCASSHGTSGYEQFFGPGTRLTVL.

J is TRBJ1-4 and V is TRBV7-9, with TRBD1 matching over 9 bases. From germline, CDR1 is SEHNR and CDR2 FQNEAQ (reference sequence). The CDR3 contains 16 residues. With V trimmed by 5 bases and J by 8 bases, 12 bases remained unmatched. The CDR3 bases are TGTGCCAGCAGCCCCAGCGGGACAGGGTTCCTGGAAAAACTGTTTTTT. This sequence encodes CASSPSGTGFLEKLFF. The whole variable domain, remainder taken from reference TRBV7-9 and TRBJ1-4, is DTGVSQNPRHKITKRGQNVTFRCDPISEHNRLYWYRQTLGQGPEFLTYFQNEAQLEKSRLLSDRFSAERPKGSFSTLEIQRTEQGDSAMYLCASSPSGTGFLEKLFFGSGTQLSVL.

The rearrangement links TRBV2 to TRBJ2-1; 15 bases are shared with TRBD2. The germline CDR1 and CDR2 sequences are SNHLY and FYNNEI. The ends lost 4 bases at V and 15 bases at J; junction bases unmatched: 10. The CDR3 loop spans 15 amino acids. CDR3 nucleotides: TGTGCCAGCAGTGGTGGACTAGCGGGGGGGCCCCTCTGGTTCTTC. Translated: CASSGGLAGGPLWFF.

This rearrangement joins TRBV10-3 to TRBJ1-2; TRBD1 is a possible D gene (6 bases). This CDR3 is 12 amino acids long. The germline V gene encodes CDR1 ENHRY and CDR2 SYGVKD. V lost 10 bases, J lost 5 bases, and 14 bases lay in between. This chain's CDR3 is CATGDQGYGYTF. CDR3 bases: TGTGCCACCGGGGACCAGGGGTATGGCTACACCTTC.

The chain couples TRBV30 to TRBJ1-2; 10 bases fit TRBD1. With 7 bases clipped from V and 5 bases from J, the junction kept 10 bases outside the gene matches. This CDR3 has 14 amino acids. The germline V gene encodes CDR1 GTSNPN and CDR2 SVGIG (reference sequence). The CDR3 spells CALKPDRGPYGYTF. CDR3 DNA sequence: TGTGCCTTGAAGCCAGACAGGGGGCCGTATGGCTACACCTTC.

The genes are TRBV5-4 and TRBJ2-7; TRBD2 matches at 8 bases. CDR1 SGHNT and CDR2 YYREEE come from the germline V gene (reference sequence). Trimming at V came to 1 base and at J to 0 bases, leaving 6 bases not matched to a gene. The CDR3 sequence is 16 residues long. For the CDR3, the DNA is TGTGCCAGCAGCTTGCCCGGGGGGGACTACTCCTACGAGCAGTACTTC. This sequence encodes CASSLPGGDYSYEQYF.

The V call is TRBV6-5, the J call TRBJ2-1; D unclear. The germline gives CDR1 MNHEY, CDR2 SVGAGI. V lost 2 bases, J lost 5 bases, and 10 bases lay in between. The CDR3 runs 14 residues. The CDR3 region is CASSYPNNHNEQFF. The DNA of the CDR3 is TGTGCCAGCAGTTACCCTAATAACCACAATGAGCAGTTCTTC.

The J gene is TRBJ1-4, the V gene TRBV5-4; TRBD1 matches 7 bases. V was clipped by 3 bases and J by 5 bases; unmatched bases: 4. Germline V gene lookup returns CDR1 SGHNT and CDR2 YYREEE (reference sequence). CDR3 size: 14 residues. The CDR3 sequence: CASSWTGGNEKLFF. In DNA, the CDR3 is TGTGCCAGCAGCTGGACAGGAGGAAATGAAAAACTGTTTTTT.

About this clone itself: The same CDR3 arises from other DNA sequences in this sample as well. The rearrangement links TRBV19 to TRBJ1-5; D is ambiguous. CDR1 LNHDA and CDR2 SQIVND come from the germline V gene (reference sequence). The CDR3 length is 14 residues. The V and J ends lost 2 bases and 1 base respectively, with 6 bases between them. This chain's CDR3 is CASSILGSNQPQHF. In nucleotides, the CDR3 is TGTGCCAGTAGTATATTGGGCAGCAATCAGCCCCAGCATTTT.

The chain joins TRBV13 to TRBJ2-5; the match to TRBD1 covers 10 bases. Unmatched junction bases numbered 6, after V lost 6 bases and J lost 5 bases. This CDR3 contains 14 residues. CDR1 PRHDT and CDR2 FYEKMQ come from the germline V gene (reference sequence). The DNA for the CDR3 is TGTGCCAGCAGGAGACAGGGGGCCGGGGAGACCCAGTACTTC. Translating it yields CASRRQGAGETQYF.

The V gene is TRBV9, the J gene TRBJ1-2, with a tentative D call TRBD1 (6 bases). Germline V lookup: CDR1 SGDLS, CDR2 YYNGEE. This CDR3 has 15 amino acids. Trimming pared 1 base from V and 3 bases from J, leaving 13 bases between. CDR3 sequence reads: CASSVSSGVDYGYTF. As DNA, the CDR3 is TGTGCCAGCAGCGTATCGTCAGGGGTGGACTATGGCTACACCTTC.